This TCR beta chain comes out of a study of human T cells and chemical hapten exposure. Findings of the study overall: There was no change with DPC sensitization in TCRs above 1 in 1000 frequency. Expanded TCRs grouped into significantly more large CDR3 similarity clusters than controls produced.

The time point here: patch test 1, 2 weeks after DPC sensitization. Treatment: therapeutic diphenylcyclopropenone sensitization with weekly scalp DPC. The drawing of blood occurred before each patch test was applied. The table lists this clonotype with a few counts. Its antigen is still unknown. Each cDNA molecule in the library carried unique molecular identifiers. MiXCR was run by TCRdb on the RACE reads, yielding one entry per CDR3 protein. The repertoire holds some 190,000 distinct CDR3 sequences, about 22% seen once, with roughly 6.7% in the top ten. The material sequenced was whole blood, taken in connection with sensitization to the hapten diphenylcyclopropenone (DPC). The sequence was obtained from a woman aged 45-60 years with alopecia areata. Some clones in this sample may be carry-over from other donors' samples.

In DNA form, the CDR3 reads TGCAGCGTTGAAGTAGGAGGAGGTGGCCAGCCCCAGCATTTT. Amino acids: CSVEVGGGGQPQHF. The chain combines TRBV29-1 with TRBJ1-5; D ambiguous. The CDR3 is 14 residues long. Germline CDR1 reads SQVTM; CDR2 reads ANQGSEA. V was pared by 1 base and J by 7 bases, with 14 bases between.